These T cell receptor beta chains were read from a single sample in a study of regulatory T cells in long-lasting Graves disease. TCRdb ran MiXCR on the multiplex PCR reads and lists one entry per CDR3 protein. The repertoire holds roughly 350,000 distinct CDR3 sequences, 15% to 20% seen once, with around 27% in the top ten. These data were also filed under a second study, of T cells in Graves' hyperthyroidism and ophthalmopathy.

Here the sequenced sample was peripheral blood mononuclear cells (PBMCs), taken at new diagnosis, from a patient treated with antithyroid drugs. Receptors originate from a middle-aged man with Graves disease. Each CDR3 is given with its conserved first and last residue. The D gene is left open where the match is weak. For some rows the clone size is stated as once, few or many, or as a class when expanded; others skip it.

D: NA; V: TRBV11-2; J: TRBJ2-2; size: many; DNA: TGTGCCAGCAGGAGGGACCGGACCACCGGGGAGCTGTTTTTT; CDR3: CASRRDRTTGELFF
D: NA; V: TRBV4-2; J: TRBJ1-1; size: few; DNA: TGTGCCAGCAGCCGAGGAGGATGGAACACTGAAGCTTTCTTT; CDR3: CASSRGGWNTEAFF
D: NA; V: TRBV20-1; J: TRBJ2-4; size: few; DNA: TGCAGTGCGCGGGACAGAGTAAACATTCAGTACTTC; CDR3: CSARDRVNIQYF
D: TRBD1; V: TRBV28; J: TRBJ2-3; size: NA; DNA: TGTGCCAGCAGCTCAGACAGGGGGCAGGGGGATACGCAGTATTTT; CDR3: CASSSDRGQGDTQYF
D: TRBD2; V: TRBV20-1; J: TRBJ2-1; size: many; DNA: TGCAGTGCTAGAGATCAGGGACGGGGGGGTTACAATGAGCAGTTCTTC; CDR3: CSARDQGRGGYNEQFF
D: NA; V: TRBV20-1; J: TRBJ2-3; size: many; DNA: TGCAGTGCTAGTAAACGCACAGATACGCAGTATTTT; CDR3: CSASKRTDTQYF
D: TRBD2; V: TRBV4-1; J: TRBJ2-3; size: NA; DNA: TGCGCCAGCAGCCAAGATAGCGGGACGAGCACAGATACGCAGTATTTT; CDR3: CASSQDSGTSTDTQYF
D: NA; V: TRBV27; J: TRBJ1-1; size: NA; DNA: TGTGCCAGCAGTTTATCGTTCTTGAACACTGAAGCTTTCTTT; CDR3: CASSLSFLNTEAFF
D: NA; V: TRBV7-2; J: TRBJ1-2; size: NA; DNA: TGTGCCAGCAGCCCGCGACAGGCCTCTAACTATGGCTACACCTTC; CDR3: CASSPRQASNYGYTF
D: NA; V: TRBV10-3; J: TRBJ1-1; size: many; DNA: TGTGCCATCAATGGGGCAGCGAACACTGAAGCTTTCTTT; CDR3: CAINGAANTEAFF
D: TRBD2; V: TRBV5-8; J: TRBJ2-1; size: few; DNA: TGTGCCAGCAGTTATGCCGGGACTAGCGGGTACAATGAGCAGTTCTTC; CDR3: CASSYAGTSGYNEQFF
D: NA; V: TRBV6-2/TRBV6-3; J: TRBJ2-6; size: NA; DNA: TGTGCCAGCAGTGTACAGGGAGCCGGGGCCAACGTCCTGACTTTC; CDR3: CASSVQGAGANVLTF
D: NA; V: TRBV12-3/TRBV12-4; J: TRBJ2-2; size: NA; DNA: TGTGCCAGCAGCTCGGGAAGCGGGTTTGGCGGGGAGCTGTTTTTT; CDR3: CASSSGSGFGGELFF
D: NA; V: TRBV19; J: TRBJ2-3; size: NA; DNA: TGTGCCAGTATCCCAGGTCATGATACGCAGTATTTT; CDR3: CASIPGHDTQYF
D: TRBD1; V: TRBV24-1; J: TRBJ2-3; size: NA; DNA: TGTGCCACCAGCGGGACAGGGGCGACCCCAACGCAGTATTTT; CDR3: CATSGTGATPTQYF
D: NA; V: TRBV28; J: TRBJ2-5; size: many; DNA: TGTGCCAGCAGAGACCAACAGGGATGGGAGACCCAGTACTTC; CDR3: CASRDQQGWETQYF
D: TRBD2; V: TRBV9; J: TRBJ2-3; size: NA; DNA: TGTGCCAGCAGCGTAGAAGCGGGGGGGGACACAGATACGCAGTATTTT; CDR3: CASSVEAGGDTDTQYF
D: TRBD1; V: TRBV7-8; J: TRBJ1-1; size: many; DNA: TGTGCCAGCAGCAGGGACAGGGGGGAGAACACTGAAGCTTTCTTT; CDR3: CASSRDRGENTEAFF
D: NA; V: TRBV6-2/TRBV6-3; J: TRBJ2-7; size: few; DNA: TGTGCCAGCAGTGAAGTCAGGGAACCTAGTTCCTACGAGCAGTACTTC; CDR3: CASSEVREPSSYEQYF
D: NA; V: TRBV11-2; J: TRBJ2-3; size: many; DNA: TGTGCCAGCAGCTTAGATCGCCTAGCAGTAGATACGCAGTATTTT; CDR3: CASSLDRLAVDTQYF
D: NA; V: TRBV2; J: TRBJ2-7; size: few; DNA: TGTGCCAGCAGTGAATATATAGGGCGGCAGTACTTC; CDR3: CASSEYIGRQYF
D: NA; V: TRBV20-1; J: TRBJ2-7; size: many; DNA: TGCAGTGCTCAAACGGGCTGGGGCTCCTACGAGCAGTACTTC; CDR3: CSAQTGWGSYEQYF
D: TRBD2; V: TRBV6-2/TRBV6-3; J: TRBJ2-3; size: NA; DNA: TGTGCCAGCAGTTTCCAACCCCCCGGACTAGCGGGGGCCAAAGATACGCAGTATTTT; CDR3: CASSFQPPGLAGAKDTQYF
D: TRBD2; V: TRBV28; J: TRBJ2-7; size: NA; DNA: TGTGCCAGCAGTTCCCCGGCGGGGGGCATTGGCGAGCAGTACTTC; CDR3: CASSSPAGGIGEQYF
D: TRBD1; V: TRBV18; J: TRBJ2-5; size: many; DNA: TGTGCCAGCTCACCTCAGGCAGGGGGCAGACAGACCCAGTACTTC; CDR3: CASSPQAGGRQTQYF
D: TRBD2; V: TRBV6-2/TRBV6-3; J: TRBJ2-5; size: NA; DNA: TGTGCCAGCAGGGGGGATTGGGAACTAGCGGGGGGGCAACAAGAGACCCAGTACTTC; CDR3: CASRGDWELAGGQQETQYF
D: TRBD2; V: TRBV10-3; J: TRBJ2-1; size: few; DNA: TGTGCCTCCTTCTCCGGGACTACGGACAATGAGCAGTTCTTC; CDR3: CASFSGTTDNEQFF
D: TRBD2; V: TRBV30; J: TRBJ2-3; size: many; DNA: TGTGCCTGGAGTAGACTAGCGGGGGCGGGAGATACGCAGTATTTT; CDR3: CAWSRLAGAGDTQYF
D: NA; V: TRBV7-9; J: TRBJ1-5; size: many; DNA: TGTGCCAGCAGTTCCCCGGGGGGGAATCAGCCCCAGCATTTT; CDR3: CASSSPGGNQPQHF
D: NA; V: TRBV3-1; J: TRBJ2-2; size: many; DNA: TGTGCCAGCAGCCTGTATCGCCCCGGGGAGCTGTTTTTT; CDR3: CASSLYRPGELFF
D: TRBD1; V: TRBV30; J: TRBJ1-1; size: NA; DNA: TGTGCCTGGAATGGGGACAGGGGGCTGGGCACTGAAGCTTTCTTT; CDR3: CAWNGDRGLGTEAFF
D: NA; V: TRBV27; J: TRBJ1-6; size: few; DNA: TGTGCCAGCAGTTTAAGGGGGGTAGGATCACCCCTCCACTTT; CDR3: CASSLRGVGSPLHF
D: TRBD2; V: TRBV4-2; J: TRBJ2-3; size: NA; DNA: TGTGCCAGCAGCCGCCTATCAAGGCGGGGGGGCACAGATACGCAGTATTTT; CDR3: CASSRLSRRGGTDTQYF
D: NA; V: TRBV2; J: TRBJ2-3; size: few; DNA: TGTGCCAGCAGTGTTGGCAGACGCACAGATACGCAGTATTTT; CDR3: CASSVGRRTDTQYF
D: TRBD2; V: TRBV11-2; J: TRBJ2-7; size: many; DNA: TGTGCCAGCAGCTTAATAGCGGGGGGGTTAACGCAGTACTTC; CDR3: CASSLIAGGLTQYF
D: TRBD1; V: TRBV13; J: TRBJ2-7; size: many; DNA: TGTGCCAGCAGCTTAGGCTCGGAATATTTGTGGGACAGCGACTACGAGCAGTACTTC; CDR3: CASSLGSEYLWDSDYEQYF
D: TRBD2; V: TRBV30; J: TRBJ2-1; size: NA; DNA: TGTGCCTGGAGAGAGACTAGCGGATATGAGCAGTTCTTC; CDR3: CAWRETSGYEQFF
D: NA; V: TRBV9; J: TRBJ1-3; size: few; DNA: TGTGCCAGCAGCGTAGATTACTCTGGAAACACCATATATTTT; CDR3: CASSVDYSGNTIYF
D: NA; V: TRBV29-1; J: TRBJ2-1; size: many; DNA: TGCAGCGGACGAGGCATTTGGTACTACAATGAGCAGTTCTTC; CDR3: CSGRGIWYYNEQFF
D: TRBD2; V: TRBV2; J: TRBJ2-1; size: NA; DNA: TGTGCCAGCAGGCAGACTAGCGGGGGGGCCATCAATGAGCAGTTCTTC; CDR3: CASRQTSGGAINEQFF
D: NA; V: TRBV28; J: TRBJ2-2; size: few; DNA: TGTGCCAGCAGCCCCGATTCTGAGACTGAGTACAAATCGACCGGGGAGCTGTTTTTT; CDR3: CASSPDSETEYKSTGELFF
D: NA; V: TRBV5-1; J: TRBJ1-2; size: many; DNA: TGCGCCAGCAGCTTGATACCGGGTATTGCTAACTATGGCTACACCTTC; CDR3: CASSLIPGIANYGYTF
D: TRBD1; V: TRBV7-2; J: TRBJ2-5; size: few; DNA: TGTGCCAGCAGCTTTAGTGGGACAGAGACCCAGAACTTC; CDR3: CASSFSGTETQNF
D: TRBD1; V: TRBV5-1; J: TRBJ2-2; size: few; DNA: TGCGCCAGCAGCTTACCCAGGGGGCCGGACACCGGGGAGCTGTTTTTT; CDR3: CASSLPRGPDTGELFF
D: TRBD1; V: TRBV7-9; J: TRBJ2-7; size: many; DNA: TGTGCCAGCAGCTTAGGGACAGGGGTTTACGAGCAGTACTTC; CDR3: CASSLGTGVYEQYF
D: TRBD1; V: TRBV2; J: TRBJ1-5; size: many; DNA: TGTGCCAGCAGAGTTGACAGGGCTCATAGCAATCAGCCCCAGCATTTT; CDR3: CASRVDRAHSNQPQHF
D: NA; V: TRBV7-2; J: TRBJ2-3; size: NA; DNA: TGTGCCAGCAGCTTGACCCGCAGGGGAGATACGCAGTATTTT; CDR3: CASSLTRRGDTQYF
D: TRBD2; V: TRBV5-4; J: TRBJ2-3; size: many; DNA: TGTGCCAGCAGCTCCCGGGGAGCGGGGGGAGATACGCAGTATTTT; CDR3: CASSSRGAGGDTQYF
D: NA; V: TRBV7-2; J: TRBJ2-1; size: many; DNA: TGTGCCAGCATACAGGGACATTCCTACAATGAGCAGTTCTTC; CDR3: CASIQGHSYNEQFF
D: NA; V: TRBV5-1; J: TRBJ2-2; size: NA; DNA: TGCGCCAGCAGCTTAAACTTACAGGGACCGGGGGAGCTGTTTTTT; CDR3: CASSLNLQGPGELFF
D: NA; V: TRBV4-1; J: TRBJ1-5; size: NA; DNA: TGCGCCAGCAGCCAAGTGCGGGCCCCAAATAGCAATCAGCCCCAGCATTTT; CDR3: CASSQVRAPNSNQPQHF
D: NA; V: TRBV5-1; J: TRBJ2-3; size: many; DNA: TGCGCCAGCAGCTTGGTGGGCGGGACGTACACAGATACGCAGTATTTT; CDR3: CASSLVGGTYTDTQYF
D: NA; V: TRBV7-2; J: TRBJ1-2; size: NA; DNA: TGTGCCAGCAGCCTTGGCACAAGGGGCTACACCTTC; CDR3: CASSLGTRGYTF
D: NA; V: TRBV6-1; J: TRBJ2-7; size: many; DNA: TGTGCCAGCAGTGGTATACCCGGGACGGAAGGCCTGGAGCAGTACTTC; CDR3: CASSGIPGTEGLEQYF
D: NA; V: TRBV7-2; J: TRBJ2-2; size: NA; DNA: TGTGCCAGCAGCTTAAGACGGGACTCTAACACCGGGGAGCTGTTTTTT; CDR3: CASSLRRDSNTGELFF
D: NA; V: TRBV7-2; J: TRBJ2-1; size: few; DNA: TGTGCCAGCAGCTTAGTGTGGAGTGATGAGCAGTTCTTC; CDR3: CASSLVWSDEQFF
D: TRBD2; V: TRBV29-1; J: TRBJ2-3; size: many; DNA: TGCAGCGTTGTCCGGCGGGGGGCAGATACGCAGTATTTT; CDR3: CSVVRRGADTQYF